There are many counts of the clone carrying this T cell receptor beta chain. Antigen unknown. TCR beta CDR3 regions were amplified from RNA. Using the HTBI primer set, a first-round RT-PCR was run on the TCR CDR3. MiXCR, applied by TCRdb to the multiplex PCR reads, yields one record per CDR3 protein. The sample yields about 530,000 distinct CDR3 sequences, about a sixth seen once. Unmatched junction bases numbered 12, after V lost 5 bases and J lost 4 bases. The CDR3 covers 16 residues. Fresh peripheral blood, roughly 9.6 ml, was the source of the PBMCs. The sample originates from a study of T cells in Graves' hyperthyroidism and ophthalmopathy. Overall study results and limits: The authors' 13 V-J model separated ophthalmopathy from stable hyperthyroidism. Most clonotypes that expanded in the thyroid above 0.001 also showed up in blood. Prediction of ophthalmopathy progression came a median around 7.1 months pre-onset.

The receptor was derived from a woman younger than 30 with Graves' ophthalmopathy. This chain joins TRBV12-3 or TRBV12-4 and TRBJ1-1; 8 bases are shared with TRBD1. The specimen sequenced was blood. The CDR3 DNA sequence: TGTGCCAGCAGTATAGGACAGGGAGGCCGAAGCACTGAAGCTTTCTTT. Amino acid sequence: CASSIGQGGRSTEAFF.